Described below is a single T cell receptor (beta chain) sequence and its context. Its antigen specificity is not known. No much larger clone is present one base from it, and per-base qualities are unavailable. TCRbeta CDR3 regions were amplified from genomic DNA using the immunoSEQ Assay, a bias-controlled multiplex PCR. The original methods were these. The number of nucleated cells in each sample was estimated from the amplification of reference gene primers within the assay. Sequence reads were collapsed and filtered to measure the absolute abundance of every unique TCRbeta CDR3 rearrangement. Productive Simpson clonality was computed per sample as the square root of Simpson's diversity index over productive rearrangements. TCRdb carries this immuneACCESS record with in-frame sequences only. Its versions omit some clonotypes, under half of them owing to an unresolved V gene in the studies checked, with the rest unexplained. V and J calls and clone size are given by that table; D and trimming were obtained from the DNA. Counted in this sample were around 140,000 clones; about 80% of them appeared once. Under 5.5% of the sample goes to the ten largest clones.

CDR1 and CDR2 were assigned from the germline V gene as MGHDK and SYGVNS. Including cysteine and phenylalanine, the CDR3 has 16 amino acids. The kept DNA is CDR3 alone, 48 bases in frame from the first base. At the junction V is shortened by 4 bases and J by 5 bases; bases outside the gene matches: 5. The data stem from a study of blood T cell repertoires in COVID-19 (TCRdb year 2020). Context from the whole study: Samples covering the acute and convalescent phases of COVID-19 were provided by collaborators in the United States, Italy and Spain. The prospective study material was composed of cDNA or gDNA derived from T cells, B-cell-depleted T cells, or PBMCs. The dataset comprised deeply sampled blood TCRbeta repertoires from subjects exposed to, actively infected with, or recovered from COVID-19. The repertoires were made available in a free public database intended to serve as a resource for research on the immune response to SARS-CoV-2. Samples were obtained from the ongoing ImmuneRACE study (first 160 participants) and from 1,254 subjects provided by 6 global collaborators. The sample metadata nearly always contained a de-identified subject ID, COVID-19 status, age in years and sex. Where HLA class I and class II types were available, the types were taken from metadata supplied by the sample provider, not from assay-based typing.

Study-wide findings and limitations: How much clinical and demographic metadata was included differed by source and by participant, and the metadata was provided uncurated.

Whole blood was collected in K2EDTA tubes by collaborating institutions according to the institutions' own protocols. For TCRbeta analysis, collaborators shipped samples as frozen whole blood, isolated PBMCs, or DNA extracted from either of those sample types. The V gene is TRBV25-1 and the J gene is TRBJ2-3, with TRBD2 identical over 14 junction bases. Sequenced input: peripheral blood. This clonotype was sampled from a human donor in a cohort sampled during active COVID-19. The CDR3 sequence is CASSVRGTSGRDTQYF. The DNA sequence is TGTGCCAGCAGTGTTCGCGGGACTAGCGGGAGAGATACGCAGTATTTT.